One sample yielded the 22 T cell receptor beta chains listed below, sequenced in a study of CD8+ T cells in alopecia areata. Once RNA had been extracted, it was reverse transcribed into cDNA to act as the sequencing template. Some clones are missing from TCRdb's copy, which holds only in-frame ones; the method was immunoSEQ multiplex PCR. In total the sample includes around 300,000 clones, none of them seen once. After pooling, cutaneous lymph node cells were sorted with CD4, CD8alpha, NKG2D, NKG2ACE and other markers. The sample consisted of CD4+ T cells sorted from a lymph node. The source of these receptors is a C3H/HeJ mouse with alopecia areata. The mouse line has the MHC haplotype H2-k.

This clone was found a few times. The gene symbols are mouse symbols. The CDR3 extends 4 residues past the end of the read, so its final part is completed from the germline J gene. This sequence joins TRBV5 and TRBJ2-7; 7 bases match TRBD1. Germline V gene data show CDR1 as LGHNA and CDR2 as YNLKQL (reference sequence). The V segment lost 0 bases and the J segment 3 bases; nucleotides outside the gene matches: 5. The CDR3 runs to 15 residues. CDR3 region: CASSQDTGEGYEQYF. Partial CDR3 DNA: TGTGCCAGCAGCCAAGATACAGGGGAAGGCTAT.

As for this clone: Gene labels here are mouse ones. The read halts 3 residues ahead of the CDR3 end, with the missing end drawn from the germline J gene. The chain has TRBV13-3 and TRBJ1-6; TRBD1 matches at 9 bases. TRBJ1-6 is marked as an open reading frame, function uncertain. This CDR3 spans 14 amino acids. The germline V gene encodes CDR1 NNHDY and CDR2 SYVADS. The trim removed 3 bases at V and 8 bases at J, leaving 3 bases unmatched. CDR3 bases read: TGTGCCAGCAGTGGACAGGGGGAGTATTCGCCC. The encoded protein is CASSGQGEYSP. The complete CDR3 reads CASSGQGEYSPLYF.

Worth noting for this clone: Possible read error: a much larger clone is one base away. The listed genes are named as in mouse. The read finishes 4 residues shy of the CDR3 end, and the germline J gene is used to complete it. Other DNA sequences of this sample code for an identical CDR3. This sequence joins TRBV13-1 and TRBJ2-1; D is ambiguous. V was pared by 3 bases and J by 0 bases, with 4 bases between. The germline gives CDR1 NSHNY, CDR2 SYGAGN. This CDR3 region has 13 residues. The chain's CDR3 is CASSAGNYAEQFF. Partial CDR3 DNA: TGTGCCAGCAGTGCAGGTAACTATGCT.

As to this clone: Mouse names are used for the genes. The sequence runs out 4 residues before the end of the CDR3; the remainder is reconstructed from the germline J gene. Other nucleotide sequences from this sample produce the same CDR3. The chain links TRBV5 to TRBJ2-7; 7 positions agree with TRBD2. The CDR3 spans 13 residues. Germline lookup yields CDR1 LGHNA and CDR2 YNLKQL (reference sequence). CDR3 in amino acids: CASSQLGGYEQYF. The DNA read from the CDR3 is TGTGCCAGCAGCCAATTGGGGGGTTAT.

On this clone: Gene names follow the mouse nomenclature. The CDR3 goes on 4 residues after the read ends, and that part is filled in from the germline J gene. The chain couples TRBV1 to TRBJ2-4; D not certain. This CDR3 comprises 11 residues. Germline V lookup: CDR1 NSQYPW, CDR2 LRSPGD (reference sequence). CDR3 sequence: CTCSAVNTLYF. CDR3 DNA, as far as it was read: TGCACCTGCAGTGCAGTTAAC.

The table lists this clone with a few counts. Genes here carry mouse names. The read terminates 4 residues ahead of where the CDR3 ends, so the germline J gene completes it. The chain combines TRBV19 with TRBJ1-1, with TRBD1 matching over 7 bases. The V gene's germline CDR1 is FNHDT and CDR2 SITEND (reference sequence). The CDR3 is 16 amino acids. V shed 2 bases, J shed 0 bases, and the junction held 7 bases outside the gene matches. The CDR3 spells CASSMLGRGANTEVFF. The sequenced part of the CDR3 DNA is TGTGCCAGCAGTATGTTGGGCAGGGGGGCAAACACA.

This clone came up a few times. The gene symbols are mouse symbols. The CDR3 end lies 4 residues beyond the end of the read and is filled in from the germline J gene. The chain couples TRBV13-1 to TRBJ2-1, with 8 bases that match TRBD2. The V gene end was trimmed by 2 bases and the J gene end by 3 bases; junction bases not matched to a gene: 4. Germline V gives CDR1 NSHNY, CDR2 SYGAGN. CDR3 length: 15 amino acids. CDR3 bases read: TGTGCCAGCAGTGAAGACTGGGGTCCCTATGCT. This translates into CASSEDWGPYA. The complete CDR3 protein is CASSEDWGPYAEQFF.

In the case of this clone: Here the gene names and germline are mouse. The read ends 4 residues before the CDR3 terminus; that terminus is restored from the germline J gene. This chain joins TRBV1 and TRBJ2-5, with D maybe TRBD2 (6 bases). V was trimmed by 0 bases and J by 3 bases, leaving 10 bases between them. This CDR3 region has 15 residues. Germline CDR1 NSQYPW, CDR2 LRSPGD (reference sequence). Partial CDR3 DNA: TGCACCTGCAGTGCAGATATCGGGGGGCAAGAC. Translation gives CTCSADIGGQD. The whole CDR3 sequence is CTCSADIGGQDTQYF.

A remark on this clone: Gene labels here are mouse ones. The read terminates 3 residues before the CDR3 end, so the remaining end is supplied by the germline J gene. The chain couples TRBV5 to TRBJ1-6; 8 bases fit TRBD1. TRBJ1-6 is given ORF status, its function remaining uncertain. The trim removed 4 bases at V and 7 bases at J, leaving 6 bases unmatched. CDR1 LGHNA and CDR2 YNLKQL come from the germline V gene (reference sequence). The CDR3 loop spans 15 amino acids. This CDR3 reads CASSPRGQGNSPLYF. CDR3 DNA (partial): TGTGCCAGCAGCCCCAGGGGGCAGGGAAATTCGCCC.

The sample holds a few counts of this clone. The genes are named according to mouse. The CDR3 extends 4 residues past the end of the read, so its final part is completed from the germline J gene. Different DNA sequences within this sample yield the same CDR3. The rearrangement joins TRBV19 to TRBJ2-1; possible D gene TRBD2, 6 bases. V shed 2 bases and J shed 0 bases, with 6 bases lying between them. The CDR3 extends over 14 amino acids. CDR1 and CDR2 (germline): FNHDT, SITEND (reference sequence). This CDR3 reads CASSMTGNYAEQFF. Partial CDR3 DNA: TGTGCCAGCAGTATGACTGGTAACTATGCT. The complete variable domain, with remaining parts taken from reference TRBV19 and TRBJ2-1, reads GGIITQTPKFLIGQEGQKLTLKCQQNFNHDTMYWYRQDSGKGLRLIYYSITENDLQKGDLSEGYDASREKKSSFSLTVTSAQKNEMAVFLCASSMTGNYAEQFFGPGTRLTVL.

This clone turned up a few times. Genes here carry mouse names. The missing CDR3 end, 4 residues past where the read stops, is filled in from the germline J gene. The chain combines TRBV3 with TRBJ2-5; perhaps TRBD2 as D (6 bases). Per the germline V gene, CDR1 is SNHLY and CDR2 is FYNGKV (reference sequence). The CDR3 runs 13 residues. CDR3 bases read: TGTGCCAGCAGCTACGGGACTCTTGAC. Amino acid sequence: CASSYGTLD. From start to end, the CDR3 is CASSYGTLDTQYF.

Comment on this clone: Gene names and germline match the mouse. At the DNA level, this CDR3 is encoded by other sequences in the same sample as well. The CDR3 bases that were read are TGTGCCAGCAGTGATAGCGGGGGGTCTAGTGCAGAA. This sequence encodes CASSDSGGSSAE. The complete CDR3 reads CASSDSGGSSAETLYF. The gene calls are TRBV13-1 and TRBJ2-3, with D possibly being TRBD2 (6 bases). The CDR3 extends 4 residues past the end of the read, so its final part is completed from the germline J gene. Germline CDR1 NSHNY, CDR2 SYGAGN. V lost 1 base and J 0 bases, leaving 12 bases between the germline ends. The CDR3 covers 16 residues.

About this clone itself: The gene symbols are mouse symbols. The read ends 4 residues early relative to the CDR3; the germline J gene fills the gap. The sample holds other DNA sequences that translate to the same CDR3. This chain connects TRBV4 to TRBJ2-3; a possible D gene is TRBD1 (6 bases). Trimming cost V 4 bases and J 1 base, with 9 bases left between them. The length of the CDR3 is 14 residues. The germline V gene encodes CDR1 LGHDT and CDR2 YNNKQL (reference sequence). The chain's CDR3 is CASSLQGGAETLYF. Partial CDR3 DNA: TGTGCCAGCAGCTTACAGGGCGGTGCAGAA.

This clone was detected only a few times. The genes and germline here are from mouse. The CDR3 end falls 4 residues outside the read, so it is completed with the germline J gene. V is TRBV31 and J is TRBJ2-2; D ambiguous. The CDR3 loop spans 13 amino acids. Trimming took off 0 bases at V and 4 bases at J, with 6 bases between the two ends. The V gene's germline CDR1 is GKSSPN and CDR2 SITVG. Partial CDR3 DNA: TGTGCCTGGAGTCTAGAGGTCACCGGG. Its translation: CAWSLEVTG. The CDR3 reads in full as CAWSLEVTGQLYF. Using reference TRBV31 and TRBJ2-2 for the parts outside the CDR3, the full variable domain is AQTIHQWPVAEIKAVGSPLSLGCTIKGKSSPNLYWYWQATGGTLQQLFYSITVGQVESVVQLNLSASRPKDDQFILSTEKLLLSHSGFYLCAWSLEVTGQLYFGEGSKLTVL.

This clone was recorded a few times. The gene names here belong to mouse. Read sequence stops 4 residues before the CDR3 end, and the germline J gene provides the missing end. This chain joins TRBV17 and TRBJ2-3; D possibly corresponds to TRBD1 (6 bases). The CDR3 spans 15 residues. Germline V gives CDR1 MNHDT, CDR2 YYDKIL. V was clipped by 6 bases and J by 1 base, with 14 bases between them. CDR3 protein: CASSAGEAGAETLYF. The covered CDR3 bases are TGTGCTAGCAGCGCAGGGGAAGCGGGTGCAGAA.

With regard to this clone: Any gene name here is a mouse gene name. Read coverage stops 4 residues before the CDR3 terminus; the germline J gene supplies the remainder. The chain combines TRBV16 with TRBJ2-5; the D gene is possibly TRBD2 (6 bases). Germline assignment: CDR1 SGHSA and CDR2 FRNQAP. The CDR3 has 17 residues. With 2 bases removed from V and 0 bases from J, the gap between germline ends came to 15 bases. The sequenced CDR3 bases are TGTGCAAGCAGCTTATTCTGGGGAATGCTTAACCAAGAC. Its protein is CASSLFWGMLNQD. The complete CDR3 sequence is CASSLFWGMLNQDTQYF.

This clone was counted only a few times. Any gene name here is a mouse gene name. The DNA ends 4 residues before the CDR3 does, and the rest of the CDR3 is filled in from the germline J gene. This sequence joins TRBV5 and TRBJ2-3, with D perhaps TRBD2 (6 bases). This CDR3 has 12 amino acids. Per germline, CDR1 LGHNA and CDR2 YNLKQL (reference sequence). The CDR3 reads CASSPGEETLYF. The sequenced part of the CDR3 DNA is TGTGCCAGCAGCCCTGGGGAAGAA.

In this sample, this clone turned up a few times. The germline and genes are mouse ones. Read data end 4 residues before the CDR3 end; the end is taken from the germline J gene. Other DNA variants within this sample encode the same CDR3. V and J are TRBV19 and TRBJ2-5; possibly TRBD2 for D (6 bases). Germline V gene data show CDR1 as FNHDT and CDR2 as SITEND (reference sequence). CDR3 length equals 14 residues. Trimming cost V 0 bases and J 2 bases, with 7 bases left between them. The CDR3 is CASSIGGVQDTQYF. The part of the CDR3 DNA that was read is TGTGCCAGCAGTATAGGGGGGGTCCAAGAC.

This clone was seen only a few times. Germline and genes here are mouse. The read terminates 4 residues before the CDR3 end, so the remaining end is supplied by the germline J gene. The chain combines TRBV13-1 with TRBJ2-1; 9 bases align to TRBD2. V lost 5 bases, J lost 4 bases, and 7 bases stayed unmatched. The CDR3 runs 15 residues. Looked up from germline, CDR1 is NSHNY and CDR2 is SYGAGN. CDR3 region: CASRTPGLGYAEQFF. The CDR3 DNA, read in part, is TGTGCCAGCAGGACCCCGGGACTGGGTTATGCT.

This clone occurred a few times. The gene names given are mouse names. The read gets to within 4 residues of the CDR3 end, and the germline J gene fills in the rest. The gene calls are TRBV5 and TRBJ2-3; a possible D gene is TRBD1 (6 bases). From germline, CDR1 is LGHNA and CDR2 YNLKQL (reference sequence). This CDR3 comprises 16 residues. Trimming removed 0 bases from V and 0 bases from J, with 10 bases in between. The part of the CDR3 DNA that was read is TGTGCCAGCAGCCAAGATGGGGACAAAAGTGCAGAA. Amino acid sequence: CASSQDGDKSAE. The complete CDR3 protein is CASSQDGDKSAETLYF.

Notes on this clone: Germline and genes here are mouse. The read stops 3 residues short of the end of the CDR3; the missing end is completed from the germline J gene. This rearrangement joins TRBV13-1 to TRBJ1-6, with D maybe TRBD1 (5 bases). TRBJ1-6 is an open reading frame, and its role is uncertain. From germline, CDR1 is NSHNY and CDR2 SYGAGN. CDR3 length: 15 residues. V was trimmed by 0 bases and J by 4 bases, leaving 8 bases between them. CDR3 residues: CASSDAAGYNSPLYF. The covered CDR3 bases are TGTGCCAGCAGTGATGCGGCAGGGTATAATTCGCCC.

The sample holds a few counts of this clone. The genes are named according to mouse. The read ends 4 residues before the CDR3 terminus; that terminus is restored from the germline J gene. The J gene is TRBJ2-3, the V gene TRBV5, with 8 bases aligning to TRBD1. In germline, CDR1 is LGHNA, CDR2 YNLKQL (reference sequence). The CDR3 consists of 16 residues. V gave up 1 base and J gave up 1 base; unmatched junction bases: 4. The CDR3 sequence: CASSQVRGRGAETLYF. The sequenced part of the CDR3 DNA is TGTGCCAGCAGCCAAGTCAGGGGGCGCGGTGCAGAA.